Listed below are T cell receptor beta chains from one sample, sequenced in a study of blood T cell repertoires in COVID-19. Here immunoSEQ multiplex PCR was the method, and the copy in TCRdb shows in-frame clones only, minus some. The sample includes approximately 84,000 clones, around four fifths of them seen just once. The source material was peripheral blood. These receptors were collected from a human donor in a cohort sampled during active COVID-19. CDR3s include the opening cysteine and the closing phenylalanine or tryptophan. A D gene is named only where the DNA matches it firmly. Some rows mark clone size as missing; the rest say once, few, many or name a class of expanded clone.

abundance,v_gene,d_gene,j_gene,CDR3nt,CDR3aa
-,TRBV5-1,TRBD2,TRBJ2-3,TGCGCCAGCTGTATAGCGGGGGGGCGGGCAGATACGCAGTATTTT,CASCIAGGRADTQYF
-,TRBV11-2,-,TRBJ2-3,TGTGCCAGCAGCTTCGTACAGGGTCAAGATACGCAGTATTTT,CASSFVQGQDTQYF
-,TRBV2,TRBD1,TRBJ2-2,TGTGCCAGCACTCAGACAGGGGGTGTCTCCGGGGAGCTGTTTTTT,CASTQTGGVSGELFF
-,TRBV5-6,-,TRBJ1-2,TGTGCCAGCAGCTTGAAACCCTCTACTAACTATGGCTACACCTTC,CASSLKPSTNYGYTF
-,TRBV5-5,TRBD1,TRBJ2-7,TGTGCCAGCAGCACGGACAGGGGGCTATCCTACGAGCAGTACTTC,CASSTDRGLSYEQYF
-,TRBV7-2,-,TRBJ2-2,TGTGCCAGCAGCCCCGGGGGTGTGGAGGGGCTTACCGGGGAGCTGTTTTTT,CASSPGGVEGLTGELFF
-,TRBV5-1,TRBD1,TRBJ1-2,TGCGCCAGCAGCTTGGAAGGGGGCCCATATGGCTACACCTTC,CASSLEGGPYGYTF
-,TRBV27,-,TRBJ2-2,TGTGCCAGCACCTCCAGGTGGGAGTCCGGGGAGCTGTTTTTT,CASTSRWESGELFF
once,TRBV28,-,TRBJ1-1,TGTGCCAGCAGTTTACGGGACACTGAAGCTTTCTTT,CASSLRDTEAFF
-,TRBV5-1,TRBD1,TRBJ2-1,TGCGCCAGCAGCACGGACAGGGGAAGTAATGAGCAGTTCTTC,CASSTDRGSNEQFF
-,TRBV19,-,TRBJ2-4,TGTGCCAGTAGTATAGATCCCCCGGGGATCGCGAGCAAAAACATTCAGTACTTC,CASSIDPPGIASKNIQYF
-,TRBV6-1,-,TRBJ2-1,TGTGCCAGCAGTGAATACTTTCGGGTTTCCAATGAGCAGTTCTTC,CASSEYFRVSNEQFF
few,TRBV9,TRBD2,TRBJ2-1,TGTGCCAGCAGCCCCGGAGGTCTAGCGGGAGCCAATGAGCAGTTCTTC,CASSPGGLAGANEQFF
-,TRBV15,TRBD1,TRBJ2-3,TGTGCCACCAGCAGAAAACCGGACAGGGGCCGACCTCGACTTTCCACAGATACGCAGTATTTT,CATSRKPDRGRPRLSTDTQYF
-,TRBV7-9,TRBD2,TRBJ2-1,TGTGCCAGCAGCGGGGAGGCGGGAGATTGGGTTTTTAATGAGCAGTTCTTC,CASSGEAGDWVFNEQFF
-,TRBV24-1,-,TRBJ2-2,TGTGCCACCAGTGATTTAAGTAGGACTAACACCGGGGAGCTGTTTTTT,CATSDLSRTNTGELFF
-,TRBV2,TRBD1,TRBJ2-4,TGTGCCAGCAGTGGGGGGACAGTAGCCAAAAACATTCAGTACTTC,CASSGGTVAKNIQYF
-,TRBV2,TRBD1,TRBJ1-6,TGTGCCAGCAGTTTGGACAGGAGCTCCTATAATTCACCCCTCCACTTT,CASSLDRSSYNSPLHF
once,TRBV15,TRBD1,TRBJ2-7,TGTGCCACCAGCAGAGATGGGACAGGGAACGAGCAGTACTTC,CATSRDGTGNEQYF
-,TRBV5-1,TRBD2,TRBJ2-3,TGCGCCAGCAGCTACATGACGGGACTAGCGGGAGGTAGCACAGATACGCAGTATTTT,CASSYMTGLAGGSTDTQYF
few,TRBV19,-,TRBJ1-4,TGTGCCAGTAGTCTCCAGGGTGGGCGCAATGAAAAACTGTTTTTT,CASSLQGGRNEKLFF
-,TRBV7-2,-,TRBJ1-1,TGTGCCAGCAGCTTAGCGCTTAGGAACACTGAAGCTTTCTTT,CASSLALRNTEAFF
-,TRBV6-1,TRBD2,TRBJ2-3,TGTGCCAGCAGTCAGAGCGGGAGATCAGATACGCAGTATTTT,CASSQSGRSDTQYF
-,TRBV5-1,TRBD1,TRBJ1-1,TGCGCCAGCAGCGAACAGGGGAGGAATGAAGCTTTCTTT,CASSEQGRNEAFF
-,TRBV29-1,-,TRBJ1-3,TGCAGCGTTGAAGATCAGGGCTACACCATATATTTT,CSVEDQGYTIYF
few,TRBV2,TRBD1,TRBJ1-2,TGTGCCAGCAGAGGACAGGGATGGATCTATGGCTACACCTTC,CASRGQGWIYGYTF
few,TRBV19,-,TRBJ2-4,TGTGCCAGTAGTATGTTTGTATTCGACATTCAGTACTTC,CASSMFVFDIQYF
-,TRBV6-5,TRBD1,TRBJ1-1,TGTGCCAGCAGCCCAACCGACAGGGGGCGGACTGAAGCTTTCTTT,CASSPTDRGRTEAFF
-,TRBV7-8,TRBD1,TRBJ2-7,TGTGCCAGCAGCTGGGACAGGGGCTCCTACGAGCAGTACTTC,CASSWDRGSYEQYF
-,TRBV6-6,TRBD1,TRBJ2-1,TGTGCCAGCAGTGACAGGGGGGGTTCCTACAATGAGCAGTTCTTC,CASSDRGGSYNEQFF
-,TRBV9,-,TRBJ2-3,TGTGCCAGCAGCGCGACAGGAAATGAAGATACGCAGTATTTT,CASSATGNEDTQYF
-,TRBV4-1,-,TRBJ1-1,TGCGCCAGCAGCCAACGGAGAGGGAACACTGAAGCTTTCTTT,CASSQRRGNTEAFF
-,TRBV18,-,TRBJ1-1,TGTGCCAGCTGCCCAGACCAGGGGTTCGGCACTGAAGCTTTCTTT,CASCPDQGFGTEAFF